The rows below give T cell receptor beta chains drawn from one sample of a study of cytomegalovirus exposure and HLA in healthy donors. Method: immunoSEQ multiplex PCR; TCRdb's copy keeps in-frame clones and lacks some. The sample includes roughly 300,000 clones, about nine tenths of them seen just once. The sample was PBMCs. The receptors shown here come from a woman between 18 and 30 years old in good health and CMV-seronegative. The CDR3 runs from the conserved cysteine through the conserved F or W. D genes are given only for firm matches. Part of the rows lack a size; the others show once, few, many or a class for expanded clones.

TGTGCCAGCAGCTCCCTTGGGACTGTTGAAGCTTTCTTT CASSSLGTVEAFF TRBJ1-1 13 TRBV9 - -
TGTGCCAGCAGTTGGGACAGGTTAACTTACGAGCAGTACTTC CASSWDRLTYEQYF TRBJ2-7 14 TRBV6-5 - TRBD1
TGTGCCAGCACCTACAAAACGGGGGGGTTAGATGGCTACACCTTC CASTYKTGGLDGYTF TRBJ1-2 15 TRBV7-2 - -
TGTGCCAGCAGCCAAGTCGAGGGGGCGCAAGGCTACACCTTC CASSQVEGAQGYTF TRBJ1-2 14 TRBV4-2 - TRBD1
TGTGCCAGCAGTTACCCCACAGGGCTCTTACCAACAACTAATGAAAAACTGTTTTTT CASSYPTGLLPTTNEKLFF TRBJ1-4 19 TRBV6-7 - -
TGCGCCAGCAGCCCGGGACAGGATGTCATAGAGCAGTTCTTC CASSPGQDVIEQFF TRBJ2-1 14 TRBV5-1 - TRBD1
TGTGCCACCATAGAGAGGCAGGGTCACGGGGAGCTGTTTTTT CATIERQGHGELFF TRBJ2-2 14 TRBV15 - -
TGCGCCAGCAGCTCTAAAGGGGTTGATATGAACACTGAAGCTTTCTTT CASSSKGVDMNTEAFF TRBJ1-1 16 TRBV5-1 - -
TGCGCCAGCAGCCCGATAGCTGGGAATCAGCCCCAGCATTTT CASSPIAGNQPQHF TRBJ1-5 14 TRBV4-1 once -
TGTCCCTCCGGGACAAACTTAGAGCAGTACTTC CPSGTNLEQYF TRBJ2-7 11 TRBV19 - -
TGTGCCAGCAGCTCGGCCCCGGCGGACTCCTACAATGAGCAGTTCTTC CASSSAPADSYNEQFF TRBJ2-1 16 TRBV11-3 - -
TGTGCCAGCAGTTCTAGCGGGACTAGCGGCCTCTACGAGCAGTACTTC CASSSSGTSGLYEQYF TRBJ2-7 16 TRBV28 - TRBD2
TGTGCCAGCAGTGAAGTTTCGGGAGGGCAGTATGAGACCCAGTACTTC CASSEVSGGQYETQYF TRBJ2-5 16 TRBV2 once TRBD2
TGTGCCAGCAGCATCCTGGGACAGATCCGTGAGGGCCAGTACTTC CASSILGQIREGQYF TRBJ2-5 15 TRBV5-6 - TRBD1
TGTGCCAGCAGCTTAATGGGGGCCGGAGAGCAGTACTTC CASSLMGAGEQYF TRBJ2-7 13 TRBV7-6 - -
TGTGCCGTTGATGGAGGGGTTGGGACTACGGGTGAGCAGTACTTC CAVDGGVGTTGEQYF TRBJ2-7 15 TRBV7-3 few TRBD2
TGCGCCAGCAGCTTTGGGTCAGGGGATGGCTACACCTTC CASSFGSGDGYTF TRBJ1-2 13 TRBV5-1 - -
TGTGCCAGCACTCCGAGCTCCTACAATGAGCAGTTCTTC CASTPSSYNEQFF TRBJ2-1 13 TRBV28 - -
TGTGCCAGCAGCCGGACTAGCACAGATACGCAGTATTTT CASSRTSTDTQYF TRBJ2-3 13 TRBV7-3 - -
TGTGCCAGCGCCAGCATGACAGGGATCCAAGAGACCCAGTACTTC CASASMTGIQETQYF TRBJ2-5 15 TRBV6-1 - TRBD1
TGTGCCAGTCAGAGTACTTTCCTCGTTGGGCTAGCGGACAATGAGCAGTTCTTC CASQSTFLVGLADNEQFF TRBJ2-1 18 TRBV19 - TRBD2
TGTGCCAGCAGCGTAGCTTGGGACAGTCTTCGCGCAACTAATGAAAAACTGTTTTTT CASSVAWDSLRATNEKLFF TRBJ1-4 19 TRBV9 few TRBD1
TGCGCCAGCAGCTTCCTAGCGGGATCCTACGAGCAGTACTTC CASSFLAGSYEQYF TRBJ2-7 14 TRBV5-1 - TRBD2
TGTGCCAGTAGTCCATCTAGCGGGAGGGTGGTTGGGTCCTACAATGAGCAGTTCTTC CASSPSSGRVVGSYNEQFF TRBJ2-1 19 TRBV19 - TRBD2
TGTGCCAGCAGCCAACGACAGGGTACCTACAATGAGCAGTTCTTC CASSQRQGTYNEQFF TRBJ2-1 15 TRBV14 once TRBD1
TGTGCCAGCAGCGCGATACTAGCGGGAGTCAGCTCCTACAATGAGCAGTTCTTC CASSAILAGVSSYNEQFF TRBJ2-1 18 TRBV5-6 - TRBD2
TGTGCCAGCAGTTTATCGGTAGGCGGCAACTATGGCTACACCTTC CASSLSVGGNYGYTF TRBJ1-2 15 TRBV28 - -
TGTGCCAGCAGTCCTCGACAGGGGGCCCCCTATGGCTACACCTTC CASSPRQGAPYGYTF TRBJ1-2 15 TRBV27 - TRBD1
TGTGCCAGCAGTCCCTTGGACAGTAATCAGCCCCAGCATTTT CASSPLDSNQPQHF TRBJ1-5 14 TRBV27 - -
TGTGCCACCAGCCGAGGACAGGGGAACACCGGGGAGCTGTTTTTT CATSRGQGNTGELFF TRBJ2-2 15 TRBV15 - TRBD1
TGTGCCAGCAGCGTAGAGGGAGCGGGAGGAGATGAGCAGTACTTC CASSVEGAGGDEQYF TRBJ2-7 15 TRBV9 - TRBD2
TGCGCCAGCAGCTCCGGGACTAGAGGGACCGGGGAGCTGTTTTTT CASSSGTRGTGELFF TRBJ2-2 15 TRBV5-1 - TRBD2
TGTGCCAGCAGCGAATCAGGGGAAGGCACTGAAGCTTTCTTT CASSESGEGTEAFF TRBJ1-1 14 TRBV9 - -
TGTGCCAGCAGCTTAGTGTCCCCGGGACAGAACTCTAGCAATCAGCCCCAGCATTTT CASSLVSPGQNSSNQPQHF TRBJ1-5 19 TRBV13 - TRBD1
TGTGCCAGCAGCAGAGGCCCGGCCTCCAGAGCTTTCTTT CASSRGPASRAFF TRBJ1-1 13 TRBV6-6 - -
TGTGCCAGCAGCTCCAGATGGGGCGCGGACAATGAGCAGTTCTTC CASSSRWGADNEQFF TRBJ2-1 15 TRBV5-4 - -
TGTGCCAGCAGTTACAGGGGTGGGAACACTGAAGCTTTCTTT CASSYRGGNTEAFF TRBJ1-1 14 TRBV6-5 - -
TGTGCCAGTAACGGGAATCGAGAACAGCCCCAGCATTTT CASNGNREQPQHF TRBJ1-5 13 TRBV19 - -
TGTGCCAGCAGCCTTTTGCGGGGGGTCGGTGAGACCCAGTACTTC CASSLLRGVGETQYF TRBJ2-5 15 TRBV7-9 once TRBD2
TGTGCCAGCAGCTTGACAGGTGATTCCTACAATGAGCAGTTCTTC CASSLTGDSYNEQFF TRBJ2-1 15 TRBV7-9 - -
TGTGCCAGCAGTTTTGCTCTAGCTGGGGCCAACGTCCTGACTTTC CASSFALAGANVLTF TRBJ2-6 15 TRBV28 - -
TGTGCCAGCAGCCCCCCCAGGGTTGAGACCCAGTACTTC CASSPPRVETQYF TRBJ2-5 13 TRBV9 - -
TGTGCCAGCAGCGTAGCGTCTAGCGGGAGGCGGGAGACCCAGTACTTC CASSVASSGRRETQYF TRBJ2-5 16 TRBV9 - TRBD2
TGTGCCAGCAGTTCAGGGGTTGGCTACTACAATGAGCAGTTCTTC CASSSGVGYYNEQFF TRBJ2-1 15 TRBV7-3 - -
TGTGCCAGCAGTGATACTACGGACACAGATACGCAGTATTTT CASSDTTDTDTQYF TRBJ2-3 14 TRBV2 - -
TGTGCCAGCAGCTTAGAATCGGGGTTCTATGGCTACACCTTC CASSLESGFYGYTF TRBJ1-2 14 TRBV7-9 - -
TGTGCCAGCTCACCGCCCGGGACAGCGAACACCGGGGAGCTGTTTTTT CASSPPGTANTGELFF TRBJ2-2 16 TRBV18 - TRBD1
TGTGCCAGTAGTAGACAGGGGGCGGCTGAGCAGTTCTTC CASSRQGAAEQFF TRBJ2-1 13 TRBV19 - TRBD1
TGCGCCAGCAGCTTGGACAACGAGCGGAGCGGCTACACCTTC CASSLDNERSGYTF TRBJ1-2 14 TRBV5-1 - -
TGTGCCAGCAGCGAACTAGCGGGTAACTACAATGAGCAGTTCTTC CASSELAGNYNEQFF TRBJ2-1 15 TRBV6-7 once TRBD2
TGCGCCAGCAGCCGCGAAGGTGGAGCGGGCGGGACAGATACGCAGTATTTT CASSREGGAGGTDTQYF TRBJ2-3 17 TRBV4-1 - -
TGTGCCAGCAGTCCCCCGGCTAGCGGGGAGAATGAGCAGTTCTTC CASSPPASGENEQFF TRBJ2-1 15 TRBV28 few TRBD2
TGTGCCAGCAGCCCCGGACAGAAGCAGTTCTTC CASSPGQKQFF TRBJ2-1 11 TRBV7-3 - -
TGTGCCAGCAGCTACCGGGACAGGGTTTCCTACGAGCAGTACTTC CASSYRDRVSYEQYF TRBJ2-7 15 TRBV13 - TRBD1
TGTGCCAGCAGCCTCGGGAGGTACTCCTACGAGCAGTACTTC CASSLGRYSYEQYF TRBJ2-7 14 TRBV5-6 few TRBD2
TGTGCCAGCAGCCTAGGGGGCGCGACATACGAGCAGTACTTC CASSLGGATYEQYF TRBJ2-7 14 TRBV9 - TRBD1
TGCGCCAGCAGCCGGACAGGTCCGAACACCGGGGAGCTGTTTTTT CASSRTGPNTGELFF TRBJ2-2 15 TRBV5-1 once TRBD1
TGTGCCACCAGCAGAGATCCAGGGGAGGGCGAAAAACTGTTTTTT CATSRDPGEGEKLFF TRBJ1-4 15 TRBV15 - -
TGTGCCAGCAGCTTGACTAGCGTCACCTACGAGCAGTACTTC CASSLTSVTYEQYF TRBJ2-7 14 TRBV7-9 - TRBD2